This T cell receptor beta chain was captured in a study of regulatory T cells in long-lasting Graves disease. Arm-PCR with iRepertoire HTBI primers amplified the CDR3 regions for these TCR beta libraries. A single record per CDR3 protein comes from TCRdb applying MiXCR to the multiplex PCR reads. Here the sample spans approximately 690,000 distinct CDR3 sequences, 25% to 35% being singletons. V was cut by 0 bases and J by 3 bases, with 11 bases left in between. CDR3 length equals 14 residues. CDR1 and CDR2 from the germline V gene are SQVTM and ANQGSEA. Time point: persistent/refractory GD, antithyroid drugs over 5 years with positive TRAb. PBMC RNA was the source of the TCR library.

The source of this sequence is a female donor with Graves disease. Sequencing used peripheral blood mononuclear cells (PBMCs), obtained when the disease was refractory, from a patient treated with antithyroid drugs. The J gene is TRBJ1-2, the V gene TRBV29-1; weak D call: TRBD1 (5 bases). The CDR3 here is CSVEDQKGHYGYTF. The CDR3 DNA follows: TGCAGCGTTGAAGATCAAAAGGGGCACTATGGCTACACCTTC.